The 18 T cell receptor beta chains in this list originate from one sample, sequenced in a study of spatial heterogeneity in lung cancer. TCRdb re-called the 5' RACE reads through MiXCR, storing one row per CDR3 protein. The table shows 110,000 or so distinct CDR3 sequences, with 9.5% to 14% occurring only once. Time point specified: blood at routine non-recurrence follow-up after resection. The material sequenced was PBMCs, taken at follow-up. These receptors came from a female donor with early-stage non-small cell lung cancer.

This chain uses TRBV11-2 with TRBJ2-1; D not certain. Germline V gene data show CDR1 as SGHAT and CDR2 as FQNNGV. The CDR3 loop spans 14 amino acids. V lost 5 bases and J lost 0, with 8 bases in between. CDR3 DNA: TGTGCCAGCAGCCCACTTAGCTCCTACAATGAGCAGTTCTTC. It specifies CASSPLSSYNEQFF.

Of note for this clonotype: A junction boundary mismatches the germline segment, possibly from a read error. This sequence joins TRBV29-1 and TRBJ2-3; D tentatively fits TRBD1 or TRBD2 (6 bases each). CDR3 length equals 15 residues. Per the germline V gene, CDR1 is SQVTM and CDR2 is ANQGSEA. Here the CDR3 DNA reads TGCAGCGCCAAGATGGGGGCGGGGTATACAGGTACGCAGTATTTT. It specifies CSAKMGAGYTGTQYF.

The chain is built from TRBV3-1 and TRBJ2-1, with D hard to call. Germline V gene lookup returns CDR1 LGHDT and CDR2 YNNKEL (reference sequence). The germline V and J ends were trimmed by 1 base and 3 bases, with 10 bases remaining between them. The CDR3 runs to 15 residues. Here the CDR3 reads CASSQGYVFYNEQFF. DNA of the CDR3: TGTGCCAGCAGCCAAGGTTATGTGTTCTACAATGAGCAGTTCTTC.

The count of this clonotype is one. The chain is built from TRBV6-4 and TRBJ2-1; perhaps TRBD2 as D (6 bases). This CDR3 contains 14 residues. The V gene's germline CDR1 is MRHNA and CDR2 SNTAGT. Trimming removed 7 bases from V and 1 base from J, with 11 bases in between. CDR3: CASIGTDSYNEQFF. The DNA for the CDR3 is TGTGCCAGCATTGGGACTGATTCCTACAATGAGCAGTTCTTC.

The V and J genes are TRBV12-3 or TRBV12-4 and TRBJ1-2, with D uncertain. CDR3 length: 11 amino acids. V was cut by 4 bases and J by 8 bases, with 8 bases left in between. This chain's CDR3 is CASSSQRGYTF. In DNA form, the CDR3 reads TGTGCCAGCAGTTCCCAGAGGGGCTACACCTTC.

V and J are TRBV18 and TRBJ1-4; D ambiguous. The CDR3 has 13 residues. The V and J ends lost 10 bases and 4 bases respectively, with 13 bases between them. Germline CDR1 and CDR2: KGHSH and LQKENI. The CDR3 reads CATTGSLNEKLFF. In nucleotides, the CDR3 is TGTGCCACAACCGGGAGCCTTAATGAAAAACTGTTTTTT.

The chain recombines TRBV6-1 with TRBJ2-5; TRBD2 aligns across 9 bases. Germline V gives CDR1 MNHNS, CDR2 SASEGT. This CDR3 has 17 residues. J gave up 2 bases and V 3 bases, and 10 bases lay outside the gene matches. CDR3 DNA: TGTGCCAGCAGTGAGGTACACCTGACTAGCGGACAAGAGACCCAGTACTTC. The encoded protein is CASSEVHLTSGQETQYF.

The rearrangement uses TRBV11-3 and TRBJ2-3; D uncertain. V gave up 5 bases and J gave up 4 bases, with 19 bases separating them. The length of the CDR3 is 16 residues. The germline V gene has CDR1 SGHNT and CDR2 YENEEA. CDR3 coding DNA: TGTGCCAGCAGCCTACAGAGTTTTTGGGCCCCAGATACGCAGTATTTT. Translating gives CASSLQSFWAPDTQYF.

This clonotype was observed a few times. The V gene is TRBV7-8, the J gene TRBJ2-2, with 7 positions matching TRBD1. The V gene's germline CDR1 is SGHVS and CDR2 FQNEAQ. The CDR3 loop spans 15 amino acids. With V trimmed by 4 bases and J by 4 bases, 6 bases remained unmatched. CDR3 amino acids: CASSYPTGTTGELFF. The CDR3 region has the DNA TGTGCCAGCAGCTACCCGACAGGGACCACCGGGGAGCTGTTTTTT.

This clonotype appeared many times. The V and J genes are TRBV12-3 or TRBV12-4 and TRBJ2-1; 11 nucleotides match TRBD2. With 5 bases clipped from V and 5 bases from J, the junction kept 2 bases outside the gene matches. The CDR3 spans 14 residues. The CDR3 loop reads CASSKGLADNEQFF. DNA for the CDR3: TGTGCCAGCAGTAAGGGACTAGCGGACAATGAGCAGTTCTTC.

V gene TRBV5-5 combines with J gene TRBJ1-2, with D possibly matching TRBD1 (5 bases). V was clipped by 4 bases and J by 6 bases, with 19 bases between them. The germline gives CDR1 SGHKS, CDR2 YYEKEE (reference sequence). CDR3 length: 15 amino acids. CDR3 sequence (DNA): TGTGCCAGCAGCGCCGACAGCGCCTCTATGCATGGCTACACCTTC. Its protein is CASSADSASMHGYTF.

This clonotype is deemed large. V gene TRBV9 combines with J gene TRBJ2-1; D remains unclear. CDR1 SGDLS and CDR2 YYNGEE come from the germline V gene. With 2 bases removed from V and 5 bases from J, the gap between germline ends came to 8 bases. This CDR3 has 13 residues. Written as DNA, the CDR3 is TGTGCCAGCAGCGTCGGAGCTAACAATGAGCAGTTCTTC. Protein sequence: CASSVGANNEQFF.

This chain uses TRBV20-1 with TRBJ1-5; D gene unclear. V shed 0 bases and J shed 6 bases, with 15 bases lying between them. This CDR3 contains 15 residues. The V gene's germline CDR1 is DFQATT and CDR2 SNEGSKA (reference sequence). The CDR3 sequence: CSAREFGQALQPQHF. The CDR3 region has the DNA TGCAGTGCTAGAGAATTCGGGCAGGCCCTTCAGCCCCAGCATTTT.

Note on this clonotype: With a much larger clone just one base away, this may be a read error. CDR3 nucleotide sequence: TGCAGCGCTACAGGGTTGAGCACCGAGGAGCTGTTTTTT. Translation: CSATGLSTEELFF. This sequence joins TRBV29-1 and TRBJ2-2; the D gene is possibly TRBD1 (6 bases). The CDR3 totals 13 residues. Germline V gene lookup returns CDR1 SQVTM and CDR2 ANQGSEA.

The chain is built from TRBV5-1 and TRBJ1-4, with 9 bases identical to TRBD1. With V trimmed by 4 bases and J by 7 bases, 8 bases remained unmatched. The CDR3 sequence is 15 residues long. Germline V gene lookup returns CDR1 SGHRS and CDR2 YFSETQ. The CDR3 region has the DNA TGCGCCAGCAGCGTGGGACAGGGTGATTCTGAAAAACTGTTTTTT. Its protein is CASSVGQGDSEKLFF. Full variable domain (missing parts from reference TRBV5-1 and TRBJ1-4): KAGVTQTPRYLIKTRGQQVTLSCSPISGHRSVSWYQQTPGQGLQFLFEYFSETQRNKGNFPGRFSGRQFSNSRSEMNVSTLELGDSALYLCASSVGQGDSEKLFFGSGTQLSVL.

This clonotype was seen a handful of times. J is TRBJ2-1 and V is TRBV7-3, with 12 bases aligning to TRBD2. Trimming removed 6 bases from V and 7 bases from J; junction bases left unmatched: 4. CDR3 length: 14 residues. Germline V lookup: CDR1 SGHTA, CDR2 FQGTGA. CDR3 in amino acids: CASRRTSGTNEQFF. CDR3 nucleotide sequence: TGTGCCAGCAGAAGGACTAGCGGGACGAATGAGCAGTTCTTC.

V and J are TRBV6-5 and TRBJ2-7, with 9 positions matching TRBD1. After removal of 6 bases from V and 3 bases from J, the junction contained 6 bases not matched to a gene. Germline CDR1 is MNHEY and CDR2 is SVGAGI. The CDR3 is 14 residues long. CDR3 region: CASRVGQGNYEQYF. The CDR3 coding sequence is TGTGCCAGCAGGGTTGGACAGGGGAACTACGAGCAGTACTTC.

This clonotype was seen a handful of times. The rearrangement uses TRBV28 and TRBJ2-5; TRBD1 agrees at 7 bases. In germline, CDR1 is MDHEN, CDR2 SYDVKM. After removal of 6 bases from V and 2 bases from J, the junction contained 6 bases not matched to a gene. The CDR3 extends over 14 amino acids. The DNA for the CDR3 is TGTGCCAGCAGCCGGAACAGGGGTCAAGAGACCCAGTACTTC. Translating gives CASSRNRGQETQYF.